These T cell receptor beta chains were read from a single sample in a study of radiation and T cells in renal cell carcinoma. Assay: immunoSEQ multiplex PCR; the TCRdb copy retains only in-frame clones and omits some. The sample carries some 150,000 clones, over 80% recorded once. The starting material was blood, obtained from a patient whose treatment included radiotherapy and nephrectomy. These receptor sequences come from a woman aged 45-59 years with renal cell carcinoma. The CDR3 runs from the conserved cysteine through the conserved F or W. The D gene is left open where the match is weak. A row's size may be missing; if present it is once, few, many or a size class.

d_call	j_call	v_call	clone_size	cdr3_aa	cdr3_nt
NA	TRBJ1-1	TRBV29-1	NA	CSVFNRAYTEAFF	TGCAGCGTTTTTAACAGGGCGTACACTGAAGCTTTCTTT
TRBD1	TRBJ2-2	TRBV9	once	CASSVVDRVSTGELFF	TGTGCCAGCAGCGTGGTGGACAGGGTGAGCACCGGGGAGCTGTTTTTT
TRBD1	TRBJ1-4	TRBV6-4	NA	CATLGWARTGVNEKLFF	TGTGCCACCCTTGGATGGGCCCGGACAGGAGTGAATGAAAAACTGTTTTTT
NA	TRBJ1-6	TRBV2	NA	CASSEGSENSPLHF	TGTGCCAGCAGTGAGGGTAGTGAGAATTCACCCCTCCACTTT
NA	TRBJ1-4	TRBV19	NA	CASSLRVATNEKLFF	TGTGCCAGTAGTCTCAGGGTTGCAACTAATGAAAAACTGTTTTTT
TRBD1	TRBJ2-5	TRBV7-7	NA	CASSLGDRDQETQYF	TGTGCTAGCAGCTTAGGGGACAGGGACCAAGAGACCCAGTACTTC
NA	TRBJ2-2	TRBV6-4	NA	CASRSLTGELFF	TGTGCCAGCAGGAGCCTAACCGGGGAGCTGTTTTTT
NA	TRBJ2-1	TRBV18	once	CASSPQIDEQFF	TGTGCCAGCTCACCCCAGATCGATGAGCAGTTCTTC
NA	TRBJ1-4	TRBV7-9	NA	CASSPRDTPNEKLFF	TGTGCCAGCAGCCCCCGGGACACTCCTAATGAAAAACTGTTTTTT
TRBD1	TRBJ1-4	TRBV6-1	NA	CASSPRTGKEKLFF	TGTGCCAGCAGTCCCCGGACAGGGAAGGAAAAACTGTTTTTT
NA	TRBJ1-1	TRBV5-4	NA	CASSPPRGLSTEAFF	TGTGCCAGCAGCCCACCCCGGGGGCTAAGCACTGAAGCTTTCTTT
NA	TRBJ2-5	TRBV4-1	NA	CASSPSERSQETQYF	TGCGCCAGCAGCCCCTCTGAGCGGAGCCAAGAGACCCAGTACTTC
NA	TRBJ2-2	TRBV7-2	once	CASSLGLGPNTGELFF	TGTGCCAGCAGCTTAGGTCTGGGCCCGAACACCGGGGAGCTGTTTTTT
NA	TRBJ2-1	TRBV2	NA	CASRADSYNEQFF	TGTGCCAGCAGGGCCGACTCCTACAATGAGCAGTTCTTC
NA	TRBJ1-1	TRBV15	few	CATSRDYGGAGNTEAFF	TGTGCCACCAGCAGAGATTACGGAGGGGCAGGGAACACTGAAGCTTTCTTT
NA	TRBJ2-2	TRBV14	NA	CASSQGGGLRTGELFF	TGTGCCAGCAGCCAAGGAGGAGGACTGCGAACCGGGGAGCTGTTTTTT
NA	TRBJ1-2	TRBV15	NA	CATTQGGDYGYTF	TGTGCCACCACTCAGGGAGGAGACTATGGCTACACCTTC
NA	TRBJ1-2	TRBV9	NA	CASRNRGDYGYTF	TGTGCCAGCAGGAATAGGGGGGACTATGGCTACACCTTC
TRBD1	TRBJ1-1	TRBV28	once	CASTATGTGQPEAFF	TGTGCCAGCACTGCGACCGGGACAGGACAGCCCGAAGCTTTCTTT
NA	TRBJ1-1	TRBV7-2	once	CASSLFWGNTEAFF	TGTGCCAGCAGCTTATTTTGGGGGAACACTGAAGCTTTCTTT
TRBD2	TRBJ2-5	TRBV11-2	NA	CASSPGTSGGAWETQYF	TGTGCCAGCAGCCCAGGGACTAGCGGGGGGGCCTGGGAGACCCAGTACTTC
NA	TRBJ2-5	TRBV7-7	NA	CASSLAPGETQYF	TGTGCTAGCAGCTTAGCCCCGGGAGAGACCCAGTACTTC
NA	TRBJ2-1	TRBV12-5	once	CASGLVLGGPNNEQFF	TGTGCTAGTGGTTTGGTACTGGGGGGGCCCAACAATGAGCAGTTCTTC
TRBD2	TRBJ2-1	TRBV11-3	NA	CASSLEGLAGEEQFF	TGTGCCAGCAGCTTAGAGGGACTAGCGGGGGAGGAGCAGTTCTTC
NA	TRBJ1-1	TRBV15	NA	CATSRVGAEAFF	TGTGCCACCAGCAGGGTTGGGGCTGAAGCTTTCTTT
NA	TRBJ2-5	TRBV7-9	NA	CASSTLGPEETQYF	TGTGCCAGCAGCACACTAGGCCCCGAAGAGACCCAGTACTTC
NA	TRBJ1-4	TRBV19	NA	CASSTVQATNEKLFF	TGTGCCAGTAGTACCGTACAAGCAACTAATGAAAAACTGTTTTTT
TRBD1	TRBJ1-1	TRBV19	NA	CASNQHRGTNTEAFF	TGTGCCAGTAATCAACACAGGGGCACGAACACTGAAGCTTTCTTT
NA	TRBJ2-3	TRBV18	NA	CASSPRTTDTQYF	TGTGCCAGCTCACCCCGGACTACAGATACGCAGTATTTT
NA	TRBJ1-5	TRBV7-8	NA	CASSLEDGGFLQPQHF	TGTGCCAGCAGCTTAGAGGATGGAGGGTTTCTACAGCCCCAGCATTTT
NA	TRBJ1-1	TRBV7-2	NA	CASSSIGPPGNTEAFF	TGTGCCAGCAGCTCCATCGGCCCCCCGGGGAACACTGAAGCTTTCTTT
NA	TRBJ1-5	TRBV7-9	NA	CASSSTSRGPQHF	TGTGCCAGCAGCTCCACGTCCAGGGGGCCCCAGCATTTT
NA	TRBJ1-5	TRBV5-5	NA	CASSPGQYSNQPQHF	TGTGCCAGCAGCCCTGGACAGTATAGCAATCAGCCCCAGCATTTT
NA	TRBJ2-7	TRBV5-1	NA	CASSLEVKYEQYF	TGCGCCAGCAGCTTGGAAGTGAAGTACGAGCAGTACTTC
NA	TRBJ1-2	TRBV6-6	NA	CASSPGTTYGYTF	TGTGCCAGCAGTCCCGGGACTACCTATGGCTACACCTTC
NA	TRBJ1-2	TRBV5-1	NA	CASSLNRGSYGYTF	TGCGCCAGCAGCTTAAATCGGGGAAGCTATGGCTACACCTTC
NA	TRBJ2-3	TRBV9	NA	CASSTGPEGTDTQYF	TGTGCCAGCAGCACGGGCCCAGAGGGCACAGATACGCAGTATTTT
TRBD2	TRBJ2-1	TRBV7-3	few	CASSFASGGSNEQFF	TGTGCCAGCAGCTTCGCTAGCGGGGGTTCCAATGAGCAGTTCTTC
NA	TRBJ2-7	TRBV6-5	NA	CASSYETPPYEQYF	TGTGCCAGCAGTTATGAGACCCCACCCTACGAGCAGTACTTC
NA	TRBJ1-1	TRBV28	NA	CATSKGGRANTEAFF	TGTGCCACCTCGAAGGGGGGTCGGGCGAACACTGAAGCTTTCTTT
NA	TRBJ1-2	TRBV6-6	NA	CASSYSAGRRYGYTF	TGTGCCAGCAGTTACTCGGCGGGCAGACGGTATGGCTACACCTTC
NA	TRBJ1-2	TRBV5-6	NA	CASSADWEGGYTF	TGTGCCAGCAGCGCGGACTGGGAGGGAGGCTACACCTTC
NA	TRBJ2-1	TRBV5-1	NA	CASSLERGLNEQFF	TGCGCCAGCAGCTTGGAACGGGGGCTCAATGAGCAGTTCTTC
NA	TRBJ1-1	TRBV9	NA	CASSEDGNLDTEAFF	TGTGCCAGCAGCGAGGACGGGAATCTCGACACTGAAGCTTTCTTT
TRBD1	TRBJ1-2	TRBV5-1	NA	CASSWNGQDGYTF	TGCGCCAGCAGCTGGAATGGACAGGATGGCTACACCTTC
TRBD2	TRBJ2-3	TRBV10-3	NA	CAISDKAGGTDTQYF	TGTGCCATCAGTGATAAGGCGGGGGGCACAGATACGCAGTATTTT
NA	TRBJ2-7	TRBV11-2	NA	CASSLGQTYEQYF	TGTGCCAGCAGCTTAGGACAGACGTACGAGCAGTACTTC
NA	TRBJ2-5	TRBV4-2	NA	CASSQELRGSETQYF	TGTGCCAGCAGCCAAGAGTTGAGGGGCTCGGAGACCCAGTACTTC
NA	TRBJ2-1	TRBV11-2	NA	CASSLDATIDEQFF	TGTGCCAGCAGCTTAGATGCCACCATCGATGAGCAGTTCTTC
NA	TRBJ2-2	TRBV19	NA	CASSIDRLELPNTGELFF	TGTGCCAGTAGTATAGATCGGCTCGAGCTACCGAACACCGGGGAGCTGTTTTTT
NA	TRBJ2-2	TRBV30	NA	CAWSGQVDSGELFF	TGTGCCTGGAGTGGTCAGGTAGACTCCGGGGAGCTGTTTTTT
NA	TRBJ2-7	TRBV6-1	NA	CASSGSSGIYEQYF	TGTGCCAGCAGTGGGAGTAGCGGAATCTACGAGCAGTACTTC
NA	TRBJ1-2	TRBV5-6	NA	CASSLVAGYYGYTF	TGTGCCAGCAGCTTGGTTGCAGGATACTATGGCTACACCTTC
NA	TRBJ1-2	TRBV25-1	NA	CASSRALAGGGYTF	TGTGCCAGCAGTAGAGCCTTGGCCGGGGGTGGCTACACCTTC
TRBD2	TRBJ2-4	TRBV6-1	NA	CASSVAGGNIAKNIQYF	TGTGCCAGCAGTGTAGCGGGGGGGAATATAGCCAAAAACATTCAGTACTTC
NA	TRBJ2-7	TRBV19	NA	CASSRRGKNYEQYF	TGTGCCAGTAGTCGCAGGGGTAAAAATTACGAGCAGTACTTC
TRBD1	TRBJ2-5	TRBV6-6	NA	CASSYGGRGETQYF	TGTGCCAGCAGTTACGGGGGCAGGGGGGAGACCCAGTACTTC
NA	TRBJ1-1	TRBV28	NA	CASGHSYTEAFF	TGTGCCAGCGGGCATTCCTACACTGAAGCTTTCTTT
TRBD1	TRBJ1-2	TRBV5-1	NA	CASSLGTGGRDYGYTF	TGCGCCAGCAGCCTCGGGACAGGGGGCCGGGACTATGGCTACACCTTC
NA	TRBJ2-3	TRBV30	NA	CAWSVGGGPGDTQYF	TGTGCCTGGAGTGTAGGAGGGGGGCCTGGGGATACGCAGTATTTT